This T cell receptor beta chain was recovered during a study of blood T cell repertoires in COVID-19. Sequencing used immunoSEQ multiplex PCR; TCRdb keeps in-frame clones, though not all of them. Of about 130,000 clones listed, roughly 80% are singletons. Sequencing input: peripheral blood. The source is a woman aged 55-69 years with acute or convalescent COVID-19.

The CDR3 loop reads CSASSSGGRGGETQYF. CDR3 nucleotide sequence: TGCAGTGCTAGTTCTAGCGGGGGGCGAGGGGGAGAGACCCAGTACTTC. The chain employs TRBV20-1 and TRBJ2-5, with 11 positions matching TRBD2. The germline V gene has CDR1 DFQATT and CDR2 SNEGSKA (reference sequence). This CDR3 has 16 amino acids. Trimming took 3 bases from V and 4 from J; bases not matched to a gene: 10.